One and the same sample provided the 6 T cell receptor beta chains below, sequenced in a study of response to subunit inactivated influenza vaccine. Each CDR3 protein gets one entry after TCRdb re-called the RT-PCR reads with MiXCR. The sample contains roughly 760,000 distinct CDR3 sequences, 20% to 25% of which appear only once. The sequencing used PBMCs from blood, collected 4 to 6 days after vaccination. Receptors originate from a man aged 50-60 years who received an inactivated influenza vaccine.

The chain joins TRBV11-2 to TRBJ2-1; 9 positions agree with TRBD1. This CDR3 has 14 residues. CDR1 is SGHAT and CDR2 is FQNNGV in the germline V gene. The ends lost 5 bases at V and 10 bases at J; junction bases unmatched: 9. The chain's CDR3 is CASSRSGQGREQFF. The CDR3, as DNA: TGTGCCAGCAGCCGATCTGGACAGGGGCGGGAGCAGTTCTTC.

V and J are TRBV7-9 and TRBJ1-1; 9 nucleotides agree with TRBD1. V gave up 0 bases and J gave up 5 bases; unmatched junction bases: 4. This CDR3 is 15 amino acids long. Germline V gene sequence: CDR1 SEHNR, CDR2 FQNEAQ (reference sequence). The CDR3 bases are TGTGCCAGCAGCTTAGCAGGGACAGGGCAGACTGAAGCTTTCTTT. This sequence encodes CASSLAGTGQTEAFF.

The chain has TRBV7-9 and TRBJ2-1; no firm D call. Germline values: CDR1 SEHNR, CDR2 FQNEAQ (reference sequence). The CDR3 length is 14 residues. The V and J ends lost 0 bases and 9 bases respectively, with 12 bases between them. The CDR3 nucleotides read TGTGCCAGCAGCTTAGCGCTCTTGGGTTCTGAGCAGTTCTTC. Its translation is CASSLALLGSEQFF.

The rearrangement joins TRBV4-3 to TRBJ1-6; D not certain. The CDR3 length is 14 residues. Germline loops: CDR1 LGHNA, CDR2 YSLEER. The V end was cut by 3 bases, the J end by 7 bases, with 10 bases between. The CDR3 is CASSQARLNSPLHF. The CDR3 coding sequence is TGCGCCAGCAGCCAGGCGAGATTGAATTCACCCCTCCACTTT.

In regard to this clonotype: The junction departs from the called germline gene at one end, perhaps through a read error. The rearrangement joins TRBV30 to TRBJ2-1; 7 bases are a match to TRBD1. The CDR3 has 12 residues. Germline V gene lookup returns CDR1 GTSNPN and CDR2 SVGIG (reference sequence). The CDR3 protein is CAWSVQGDSNTF. In nucleotides, the CDR3 is TGTGCCTGGAGTGTACAAGGGGACAGCAATACCTTC.

The chain is built from TRBV5-5 and TRBJ2-7; a weak D match, TRBD1 (6 bases). V shed 0 bases and J shed 0 bases, with 13 bases lying between them. The CDR3 is 16 residues long. The germline V gene encodes CDR1 SGHKS and CDR2 YYEKEE (reference sequence). The CDR3 loop reads CASSLVAGATSYEQYF. The CDR3 DNA follows: TGTGCCAGCAGCTTGGTTGCAGGGGCCACCTCCTACGAGCAGTACTTC. Looking up the rest from reference TRBV5-5 and TRBJ2-7 gives the full variable domain: DAGVTQSPTHLIKTRGQQVTLRCSPISGHKSVSWYQQVLGQGPQFIFQYYEKEERGRGNFPDRFSARQFPNYSSELNVNALLLGDSALYLCASSLVAGATSYEQYFGPGTRLTVT.